Sequencing of this TCR beta chain was carried out in a study of T cell responses to AZD1222 COVID-19 vaccine. Findings of the study overall: Sampling captured repertoires only after the peak T cell response. CD4 TCRs associated with vaccination spanned spike, dominating at 160-218 and 743-854.

The germline V gene encodes CDR1 LNHDA and CDR2 SQIVND (reference sequence). The CDR3 loop spans 14 amino acids. The V gene lost 6 bases and the J gene lost 7 bases, with 15 bases spanning the gap. Method: immunoSEQ multiplex PCR; TCRdb's copy keeps in-frame clones and lacks some. The repertoire holds 200,000 or so clones, with over 80% as singletons. In regard to this clone: Its specificity is unknown.

The clonotype originates from an adult in good health. The rearrangement links TRBV19 to TRBJ1-4; the D gene is possibly TRBD1 (6 bases). Sequenced material: peripheral blood, taken on day 0 of MenACWY control vaccination. The CDR3 DNA reads as TGTGCCAGTAGGAGCAGGGGCTTCGGTGAAAAACTGTTTTTT. This encodes CASRSRGFGEKLFF.